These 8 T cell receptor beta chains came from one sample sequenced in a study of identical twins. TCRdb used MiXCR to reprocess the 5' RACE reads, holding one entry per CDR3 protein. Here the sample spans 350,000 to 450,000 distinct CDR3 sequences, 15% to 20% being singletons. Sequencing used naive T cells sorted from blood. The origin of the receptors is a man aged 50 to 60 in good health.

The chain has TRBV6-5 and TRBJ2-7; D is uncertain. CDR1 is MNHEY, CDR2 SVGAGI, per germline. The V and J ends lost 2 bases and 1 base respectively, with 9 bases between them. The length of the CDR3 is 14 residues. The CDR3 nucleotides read TGTGCCAGCAGTTACGCTGGGTTGTCCTACGAGCAGTACTTC. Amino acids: CASSYAGLSYEQYF.

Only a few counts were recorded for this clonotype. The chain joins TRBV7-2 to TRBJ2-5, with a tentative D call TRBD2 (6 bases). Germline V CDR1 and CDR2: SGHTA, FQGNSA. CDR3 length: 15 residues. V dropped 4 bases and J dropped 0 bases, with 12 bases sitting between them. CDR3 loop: CASSSRGDYQETQYF. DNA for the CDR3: TGTGCCAGCAGCTCCCGTGGGGACTACCAAGAGACCCAGTACTTC.

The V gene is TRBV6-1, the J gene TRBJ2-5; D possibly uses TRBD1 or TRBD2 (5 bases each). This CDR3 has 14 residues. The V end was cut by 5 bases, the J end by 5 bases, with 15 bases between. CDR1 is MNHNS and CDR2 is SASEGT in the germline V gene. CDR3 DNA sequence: TGTGCCAGCAGTCGACCGGGACGAATGGAGACCCAGTACTTC. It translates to CASSRPGRMETQYF.

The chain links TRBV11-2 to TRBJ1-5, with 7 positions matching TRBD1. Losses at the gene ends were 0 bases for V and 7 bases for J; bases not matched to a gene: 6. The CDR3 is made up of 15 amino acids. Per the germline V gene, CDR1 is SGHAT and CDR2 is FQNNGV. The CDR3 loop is CASSLEGGRRQPQHF. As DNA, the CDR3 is TGTGCCAGCAGCTTAGAAGGGGGCCGGAGGCAGCCCCAGCATTTT.

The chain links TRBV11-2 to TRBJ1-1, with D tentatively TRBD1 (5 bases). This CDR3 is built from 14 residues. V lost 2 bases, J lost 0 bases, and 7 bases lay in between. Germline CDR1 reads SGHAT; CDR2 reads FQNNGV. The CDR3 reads CASSLRGLNTEAFF. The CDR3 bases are TGTGCCAGCAGCTTAAGGGGCCTGAACACTGAAGCTTTCTTT.

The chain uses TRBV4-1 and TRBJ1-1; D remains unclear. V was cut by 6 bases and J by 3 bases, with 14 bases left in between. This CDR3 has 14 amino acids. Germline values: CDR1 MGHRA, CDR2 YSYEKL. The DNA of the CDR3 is TGCGCCAGCAGTCGACCCGGGGTGGACACTGAAGCTTTCTTT. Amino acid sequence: CASSRPGVDTEAFF.

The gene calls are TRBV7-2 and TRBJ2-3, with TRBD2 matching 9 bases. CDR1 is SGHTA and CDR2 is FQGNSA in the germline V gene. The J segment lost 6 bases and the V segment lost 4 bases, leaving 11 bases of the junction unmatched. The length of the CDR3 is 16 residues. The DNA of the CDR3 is TGTGCCAGCAGCTCCCAGGGCGGGAGGGGTTGGGATACGCAGTATTTT. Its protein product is CASSSQGGRGWDTQYF. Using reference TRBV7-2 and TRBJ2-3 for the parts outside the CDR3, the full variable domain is GAGVSQSPSNKVTEKGKDVELRCDPISGHTALYWYRQSLGQGLEFLIYFQGNSAPDKSGLPSDRFSAERTGGSVSTLTIQRTQQEDSAVYLCASSSQGGRGWDTQYFGPGTRLTVL.

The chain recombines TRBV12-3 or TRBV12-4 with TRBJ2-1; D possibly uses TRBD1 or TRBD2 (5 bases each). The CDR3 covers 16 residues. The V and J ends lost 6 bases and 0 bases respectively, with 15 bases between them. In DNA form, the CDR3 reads TGTGCCAGCAGCACCTCAGGGAGCGGCTCCTACAATGAGCAGTTCTTC. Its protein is CASSTSGSGSYNEQFF.